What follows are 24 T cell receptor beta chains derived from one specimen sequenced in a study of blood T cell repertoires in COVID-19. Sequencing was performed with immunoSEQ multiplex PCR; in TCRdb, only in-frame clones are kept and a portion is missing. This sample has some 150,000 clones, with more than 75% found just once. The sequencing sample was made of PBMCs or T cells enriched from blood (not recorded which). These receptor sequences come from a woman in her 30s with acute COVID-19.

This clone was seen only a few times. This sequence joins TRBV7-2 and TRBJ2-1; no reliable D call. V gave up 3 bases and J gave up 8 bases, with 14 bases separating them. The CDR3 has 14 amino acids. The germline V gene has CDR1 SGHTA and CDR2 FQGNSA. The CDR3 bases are TGTGCCAGCAGCTTCGCCAGACTTGGCTATGAGCAGTTCTTC. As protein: CASSFARLGYEQFF.

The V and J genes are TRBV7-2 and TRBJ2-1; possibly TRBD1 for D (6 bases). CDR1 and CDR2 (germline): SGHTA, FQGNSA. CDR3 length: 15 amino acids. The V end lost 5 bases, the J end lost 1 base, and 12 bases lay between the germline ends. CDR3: CASSTDSRSYNEQFF. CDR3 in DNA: TGTGCCAGCAGCACGGACAGTCGATCCTACAATGAGCAGTTCTTC.

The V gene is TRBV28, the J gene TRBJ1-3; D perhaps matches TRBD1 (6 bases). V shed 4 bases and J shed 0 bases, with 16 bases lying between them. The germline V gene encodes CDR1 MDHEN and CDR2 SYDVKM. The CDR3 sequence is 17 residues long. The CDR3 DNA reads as TGTGCCAGCAGTTCCTCAACAGGGTCCTCCTCTGGAAACACCATATATTTT. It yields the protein CASSSSTGSSSGNTIYF.

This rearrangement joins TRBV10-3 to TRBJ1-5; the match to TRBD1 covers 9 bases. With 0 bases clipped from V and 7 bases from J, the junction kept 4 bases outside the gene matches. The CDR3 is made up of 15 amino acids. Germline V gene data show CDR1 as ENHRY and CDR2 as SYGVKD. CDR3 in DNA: TGTGCCATCAGTGAGTCGGGACAGGGTCGGCAGCCCCAGCATTTT. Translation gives CAISESGQGRQPQHF.

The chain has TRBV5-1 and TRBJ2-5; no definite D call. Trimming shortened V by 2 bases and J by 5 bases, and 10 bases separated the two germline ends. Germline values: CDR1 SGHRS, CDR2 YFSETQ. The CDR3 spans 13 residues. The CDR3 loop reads CASSFGRAETQYF. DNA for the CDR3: TGCGCCAGCAGCTTTGGAAGAGCGGAGACCCAGTACTTC.

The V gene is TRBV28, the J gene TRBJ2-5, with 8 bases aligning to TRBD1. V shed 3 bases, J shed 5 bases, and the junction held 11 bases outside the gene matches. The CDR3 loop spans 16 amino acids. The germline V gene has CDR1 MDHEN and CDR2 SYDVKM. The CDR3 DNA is TGTGCCAGCAGTTTCCCAGGGCAGGGGGCCGGGGAGACCCAGTACTTC. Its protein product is CASSFPGQGAGETQYF.

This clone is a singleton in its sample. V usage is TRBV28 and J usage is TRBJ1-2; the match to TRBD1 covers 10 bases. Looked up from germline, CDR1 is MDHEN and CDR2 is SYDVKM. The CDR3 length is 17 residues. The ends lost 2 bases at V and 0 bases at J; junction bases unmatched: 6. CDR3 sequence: CASSLGTGALANYGYTF. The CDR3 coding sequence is TGTGCCAGCAGTTTAGGGACAGGGGCCCTAGCTAACTATGGCTACACCTTC.

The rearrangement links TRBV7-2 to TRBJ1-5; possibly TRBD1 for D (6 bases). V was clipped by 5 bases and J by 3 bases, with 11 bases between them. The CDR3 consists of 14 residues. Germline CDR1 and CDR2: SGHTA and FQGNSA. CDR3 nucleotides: TGTGCCAGCAGCCCGGACAGAACCAATCAGCCCCAGCATTTT. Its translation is CASSPDRTNQPQHF.

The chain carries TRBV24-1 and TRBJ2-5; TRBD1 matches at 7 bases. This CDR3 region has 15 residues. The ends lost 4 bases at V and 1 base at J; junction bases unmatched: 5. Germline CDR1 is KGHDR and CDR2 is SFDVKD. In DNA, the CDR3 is TGTGCCACCAGTGACCCGGGACAGAGCCAAGAGACCCAGTACTTC. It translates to CATSDPGQSQETQYF.

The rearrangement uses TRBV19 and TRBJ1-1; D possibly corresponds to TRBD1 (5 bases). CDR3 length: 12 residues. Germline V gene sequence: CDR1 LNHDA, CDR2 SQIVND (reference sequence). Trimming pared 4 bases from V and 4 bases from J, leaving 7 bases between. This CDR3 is CASSTGITEAFF. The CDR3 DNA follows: TGTGCCAGTAGTACAGGGATCACTGAAGCTTTCTTT.

The CDR3 bases are TGTGCCAGCAGCTGGGACAACACAGATACGCAGTATTTT. Protein sequence: CASSWDNTDTQYF. The chain has TRBV13 and TRBJ2-3, with D possibly TRBD1 on 6 matching bases. V lost 4 bases to trimming and J lost 2 bases, with 7 bases between them. The germline V gene has CDR1 PRHDT and CDR2 FYEKMQ (reference sequence). The CDR3 is 13 amino acids.

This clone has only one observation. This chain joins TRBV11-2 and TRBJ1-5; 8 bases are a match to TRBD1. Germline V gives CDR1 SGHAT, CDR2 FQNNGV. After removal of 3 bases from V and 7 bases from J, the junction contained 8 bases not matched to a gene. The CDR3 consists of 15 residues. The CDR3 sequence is CASSFGTGGLQPQHF. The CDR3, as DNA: TGTGCCAGCAGCTTTGGGACAGGCGGTTTGCAGCCCCAGCATTTT.

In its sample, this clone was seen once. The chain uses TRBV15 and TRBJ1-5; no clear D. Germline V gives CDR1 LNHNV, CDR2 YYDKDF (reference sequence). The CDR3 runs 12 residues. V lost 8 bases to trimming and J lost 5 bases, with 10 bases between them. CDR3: CATGNSDQPQHF. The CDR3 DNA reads TGTGCCACCGGAAACAGTGATCAGCCCCAGCATTTT.

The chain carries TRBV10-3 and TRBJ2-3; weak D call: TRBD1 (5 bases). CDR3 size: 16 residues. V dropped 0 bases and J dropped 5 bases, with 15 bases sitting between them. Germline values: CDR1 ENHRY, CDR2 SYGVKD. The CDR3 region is CAISESSGILGDTQYF. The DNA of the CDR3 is TGTGCCATCAGTGAGTCGTCAGGGATCCTTGGAGATACGCAGTATTTT.

The CDR3: CASSPTGGYQPQHF. The CDR3, as DNA: TGTGCCAGCAGCCCGACAGGGGGATATCAGCCCCAGCATTTT. V and J are TRBV7-8 and TRBJ1-5; TRBD1 aligns across 9 bases. Trimming took 5 bases from V and 5 from J; bases not matched to a gene: 4. Germline-derived CDR1 and CDR2 are SGHVS and FQNEAQ. The CDR3 length is 14 residues.

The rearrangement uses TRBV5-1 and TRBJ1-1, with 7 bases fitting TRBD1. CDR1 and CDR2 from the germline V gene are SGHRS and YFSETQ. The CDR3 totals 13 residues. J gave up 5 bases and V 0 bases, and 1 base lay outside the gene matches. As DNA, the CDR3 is TGCGCCAGCAGCTTGGTACAGGGGACTGAAGCTTTCTTT. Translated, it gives CASSLVQGTEAFF.

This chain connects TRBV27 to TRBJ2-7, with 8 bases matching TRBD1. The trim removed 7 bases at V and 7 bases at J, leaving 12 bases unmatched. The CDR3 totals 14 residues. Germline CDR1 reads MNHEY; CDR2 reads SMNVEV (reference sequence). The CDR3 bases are TGTGCCAGCAAGGTACTTCAGGGGGCCGGGGAGCAGTACTTC. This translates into CASKVLQGAGEQYF.

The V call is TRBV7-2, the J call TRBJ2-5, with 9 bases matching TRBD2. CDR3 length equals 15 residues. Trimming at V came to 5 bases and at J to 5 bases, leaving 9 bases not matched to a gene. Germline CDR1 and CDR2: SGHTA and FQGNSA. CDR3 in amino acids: CASSEIGGRVETQYF. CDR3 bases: TGTGCCAGCAGCGAGATCGGCGGGAGGGTTGAGACCCAGTACTTC.

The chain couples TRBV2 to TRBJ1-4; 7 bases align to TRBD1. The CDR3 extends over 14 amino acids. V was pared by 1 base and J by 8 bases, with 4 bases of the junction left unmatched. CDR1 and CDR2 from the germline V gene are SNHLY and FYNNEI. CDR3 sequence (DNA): TGTGCCAGCAGTGAAGAGGGGGCGACGGAAAAACTGTTTTTT. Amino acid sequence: CASSEEGATEKLFF.

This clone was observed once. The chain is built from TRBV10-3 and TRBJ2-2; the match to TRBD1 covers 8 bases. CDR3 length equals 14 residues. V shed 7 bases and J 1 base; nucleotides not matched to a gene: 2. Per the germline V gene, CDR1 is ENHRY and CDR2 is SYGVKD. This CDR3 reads CAIKGTGNTGELFF. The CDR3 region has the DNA TGTGCCATCAAAGGGACAGGGAACACCGGGGAGCTGTTTTTT.

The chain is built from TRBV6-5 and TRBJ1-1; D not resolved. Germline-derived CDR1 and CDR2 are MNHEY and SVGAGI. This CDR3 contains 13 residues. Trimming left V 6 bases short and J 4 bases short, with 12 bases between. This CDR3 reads CASSLLEGTEAFF. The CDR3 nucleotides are TGTGCCAGCAGCTTACTGGAGGGCACTGAAGCTTTCTTT.

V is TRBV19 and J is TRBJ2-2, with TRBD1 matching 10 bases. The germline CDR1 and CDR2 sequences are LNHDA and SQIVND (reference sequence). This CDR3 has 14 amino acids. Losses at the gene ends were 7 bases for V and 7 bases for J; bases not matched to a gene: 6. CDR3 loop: CASNDRGQVGELFF. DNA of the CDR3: TGTGCCAGTAACGACAGGGGGCAAGTCGGGGAGCTGTTTTTT.

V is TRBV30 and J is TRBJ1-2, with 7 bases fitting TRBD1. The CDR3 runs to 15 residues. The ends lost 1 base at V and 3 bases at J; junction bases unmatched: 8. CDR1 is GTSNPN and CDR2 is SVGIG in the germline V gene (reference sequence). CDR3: CAWSDQGGSYYGYTF. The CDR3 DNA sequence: TGTGCCTGGAGTGACCAAGGGGGCTCCTACTATGGCTACACCTTC.

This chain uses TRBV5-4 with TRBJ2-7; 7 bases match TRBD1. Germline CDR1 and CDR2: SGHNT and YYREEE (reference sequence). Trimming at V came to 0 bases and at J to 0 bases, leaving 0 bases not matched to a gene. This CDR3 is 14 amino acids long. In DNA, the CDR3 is TGTGCCAGCAGCTTGGGGGACAGCTCCTACGAGCAGTACTTC. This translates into CASSLGDSSYEQYF.